This paragraph covers one T cell receptor (beta chain) sequence. Its antigen is as yet unknown. The repertoire was sequenced with immunoSEQ multiplex PCR; TCRdb's copy has only in-frame clones and lacks some. The sample consists of approximately 2.5 million clones, roughly 93% of them appearing once. CD4+ cells yielded CD45RA+ naive and CD45RA-negative memory subsets. This entry comes from a study of shared clonotypes between healthy human individuals. CDR1 is LNHDA and CDR2 is SQIVND in the germline V gene (reference sequence). CDR3 length: 14 residues. Trimming shortened V by 3 bases and J by 1 base, and 6 bases separated the two germline ends. Whole-study findings and limits: Rarefaction showed that sequencing of sorted subsets was incomplete (despite large depth). Shared clonotypes: about 5% naive CD4, 3.5% to 4% naive CD8, 2.3% memory CD4, 0.4% to 0.45% memory CD8. Against clonotypes common to all four donors, non-shared ones had lower generation probabilities.

The V gene is TRBV19, the J gene TRBJ2-2; weak D call: TRBD2 (5 bases). The TCR comes from a man between 18 and 29 years old in good health. Some clones in this sample may be carry-over from other donors' samples. Sequencing used naive CD4+ T cells from PBMCs. Subset given: CD45RA+ positively selected. The CDR3 DNA reads as TGTGCCAGTAGTATTGAGGGGAACACCGGGGAGCTGTTTTTT. This sequence encodes CASSIEGNTGELFF. The full variable domain, its missing parts supplied by reference TRBV19 and TRBJ2-2, is DGGITQSPKYLFRKEGQNVTLSCEQNLNHDAMYWYRQDPGQGLRLIYYSQIVNDFQKGDIAEGYSVSREKKESFPLTVTSAQKNPTAFYLCASSIEGNTGELFFGEGSRLTVL.